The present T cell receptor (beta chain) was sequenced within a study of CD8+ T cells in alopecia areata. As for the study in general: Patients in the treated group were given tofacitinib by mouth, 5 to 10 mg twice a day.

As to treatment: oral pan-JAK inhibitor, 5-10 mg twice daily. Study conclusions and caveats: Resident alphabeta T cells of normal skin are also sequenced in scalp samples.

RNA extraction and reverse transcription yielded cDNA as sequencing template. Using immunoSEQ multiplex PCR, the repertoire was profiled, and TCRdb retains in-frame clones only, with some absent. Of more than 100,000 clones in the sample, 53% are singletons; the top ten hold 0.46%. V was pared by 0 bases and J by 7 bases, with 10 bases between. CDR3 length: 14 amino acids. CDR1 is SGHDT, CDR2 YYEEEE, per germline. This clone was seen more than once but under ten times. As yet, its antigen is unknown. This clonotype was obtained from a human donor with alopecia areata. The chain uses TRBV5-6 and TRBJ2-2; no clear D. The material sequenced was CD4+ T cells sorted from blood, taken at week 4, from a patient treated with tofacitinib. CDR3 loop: CASSLAQVFGELFF. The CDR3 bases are TGTGCCAGCAGCTTGGCGCAGGTGTTCGGGGAGCTGTTTTTT.